This is a list of T cell receptor beta chains from one sample in a study of CXCR3-negative and CXCR3-positive naive CD8 T cells. TCRdb re-analyzed the 5' RACE reads; it lists each CDR3 protein once, without DNA. The sample has just under 90,000 distinct CDR3 sequences; the top ten hold 0.82%. Sample: naive CXCR3+ CD8+ T cells from blood. The origin of the receptors is a human donor in good health. Some clones in this sample may be carry-over from other donors' samples. Both conserved end residues are part of each CDR3.

V,J,CDR3
TRBV11-1,TRBJ1-1,CASSPTGPNRWGSTEAFF
TRBV5-1,TRBJ1-5,CASSERAGNQPQHF
TRBV6-2/TRBV6-3,TRBJ2-1,CASSYQREEHEQFF
TRBV3-1,TRBJ2-3,CASSQEGRGHTDTQYF
TRBV6-5,TRBJ1-1,CASSLRENTEAFF
TRBV7-9,TRBJ2-3,CASSLEGRTSTDTQYF
TRBV4-1,TRBJ2-4,CASSQEGAGSIQYF
TRBV27,TRBJ2-7,CASSLVAGAEQYF
TRBV6-5,TRBJ2-7,CASKQGWEQYF
TRBV6-1,TRBJ1-5,CASSAPGELSQPQHF
TRBV29-1,TRBJ1-1,CSTWDVRNTEAFF
TRBV7-9,TRBJ2-7,CASSFSSGGAYEQYF
TRBV28,TRBJ2-1,CASSLLQGGEQFF
TRBV27,TRBJ2-3,CASSGSGDTQYF
TRBV7-6,TRBJ2-7,CASSPTSDRHEQYF
TRBV7-6,TRBJ1-2,CASSSGQGIGYTF
TRBV5-1,TRBJ2-7,CASSPSGSFPSYEQYF
TRBV10-3,TRBJ2-1,CAISESTWTGGMDYNEQFF
TRBV6-2/TRBV6-3,TRBJ2-7,CASSYVGAFSEQYF
TRBV7-9,TRBJ1-2,CASSPWARNYGYTF
TRBV28,TRBJ1-2,CASSFYLGYYGYTF
TRBV27,TRBJ2-1,CASSYGVYNEQFF
TRBV6-6,TRBJ2-1,CASSYFSSAYNEQFF
TRBV10-3,TRBJ2-1,CAIRQGVSSYNEQFF
TRBV5-1,TRBJ1-1,CASSLVRTGNTEAFF